Listed here are 13 T cell receptor beta chains from one sample, sequenced in a study of T cells of healthy individuals listed by TCRdb under 2018. Library preparation used 5' RACE. The sample was run on an Illumina MiSeq. In TCRdb, the public reads were trimmed at Q25 with fastp and aligned with MiXCR, with productive beta chains retained. Identical CDR3 proteins give one entry, which carries the most common genes and DNA. In all, the sample holds about 53,000 distinct CDR3 sequences, and about 15% of those were seen once. Together, the top ten hold 16% of the sample. These receptors were taken from a human donor in good health.

This clonotype was recorded once. This chain links TRBV9 with TRBJ2-1, with 7 bases that match TRBD2. Germline V gene data show CDR1 as SGDLS and CDR2 as YYNGEE. CDR3 length: 15 amino acids. With 6 bases clipped from V and 7 bases from J, the junction kept 13 bases outside the gene matches. As DNA, the CDR3 is TGTGCCAGCAATCGTGCGGGAGAGCTGTTTAATGAGCAGTTCTTC. As protein: CASNRAGELFNEQFF.

The rearrangement links TRBV6-5 to TRBJ2-5; the D gene could be TRBD1 or TRBD2 (5 bases each). The CDR3 is 14 residues long. From germline, CDR1 is MNHEY and CDR2 SVGAGI. The V and J ends lost 6 bases and 2 bases respectively, with 13 bases between them. In nucleotides, the CDR3 is TGTGCCAGCAGATATGGGACCTGGCAAGAGACCCAGTACTTC. Its translation is CASRYGTWQETQYF.

This chain joins TRBV19 and TRBJ1-5; no definite D call. Per germline, CDR1 LNHDA and CDR2 SQIVND (reference sequence). With 2 bases removed from V and 4 bases from J, the gap between germline ends came to 12 bases. The CDR3 runs to 15 residues. CDR3 in DNA: TGTGCCAGTAGTATAACGGGAGAGTTTAATCAGCCCCAGCATTTT. Its translation: CASSITGEFNQPQHF.

The V and J genes are TRBV18 and TRBJ2-1; D unresolved. The CDR3 spans 15 residues. Germline lookup yields CDR1 KGHSH and CDR2 LQKENI. V shed 3 bases and J shed 4 bases, with 13 bases lying between them. CDR3 nucleotides: TGTGCCAGCTCACCGCCGGGCTTATCGTACAATGAGCAGTTCTTC. Its protein product is CASSPPGLSYNEQFF.

The V gene is TRBV20-1, the J gene TRBJ1-1, with TRBD1 matching over 8 bases. The CDR3 loop spans 12 amino acids. Germline CDR1 DFQATT, CDR2 SNEGSKA (reference sequence). V trimming: 4 bases; J trimming: 5 bases; junction bases outside the gene matches: 3. DNA of the CDR3: TGCAGTGCTAACAGGGGGGGGACTGAAGCTTTCTTT. Protein sequence: CSANRGGTEAFF.

This clonotype has a single count. The V gene is TRBV14, the J gene TRBJ2-5; the D gene is possibly TRBD2 (6 bases). V was trimmed by 5 bases and J by 5 bases, leaving 18 bases between them. The length of the CDR3 is 15 residues. Germline V gives CDR1 SGHDN, CDR2 FVKESK. This chain's CDR3 is CASSLGVRERETQYF. The CDR3 DNA is TGTGCCAGCAGCTTAGGAGTCCGGGAGAGGGAGACCCAGTACTTC.

The rearrangement joins TRBV25-1 to TRBJ1-6, with TRBD1 identical over 7 bases. Germline loops: CDR1 MGHDK, CDR2 SYGVNS. The CDR3 spans 17 residues. With 0 bases clipped from V and 7 bases from J, the junction kept 9 bases outside the gene matches. The CDR3 region is CASSEYSGGQANSPLHF. In DNA form, the CDR3 reads TGTGCCAGCAGTGAATACTCAGGTGGACAGGCGAATTCACCCCTCCACTTT.

This clonotype was recorded at least ten times. The chain uses TRBV7-2 and TRBJ2-5; D uncertain. CDR1 SGHTA and CDR2 FQGNSA come from the germline V gene. The CDR3 runs 12 residues. V lost 5 bases and J 4 bases, leaving 8 bases between the germline ends. As DNA, the CDR3 is TGTGCCAGCAGCCCCATACGAGAGACCCAGTACTTC. It encodes CASSPIRETQYF.

The chain employs TRBV7-2 and TRBJ2-5; D possibly corresponds to TRBD2 (5 bases). The CDR3 sequence is 16 residues long. Deletions cut 0 bases from V and 5 bases from J, with 16 bases between. CDR1 and CDR2 from the germline V gene are SGHTA and FQGNSA. The CDR3 DNA reads TGTGCCAGCAGCTTAGCTTCGGGATCCCCGTCGGAGACCCAGTACTTC. Its translation: CASSLASGSPSETQYF.

This clonotype was counted only a few times. This chain uses TRBV6-6 with TRBJ2-5; D unresolved. Germline values: CDR1 MNHNY, CDR2 SVGAGI (reference sequence). The CDR3 is 11 amino acids. V shed 2 bases and J shed 5 bases, with 3 bases lying between them. The CDR3 protein is CASSYGETQYF. CDR3 sequence (DNA): TGTGCCAGCAGTTACGGGGAGACCCAGTACTTC.

This clonotype was seen a few times. The chain combines TRBV7-2 with TRBJ2-1; D may match TRBD1 or TRBD2 (6 bases each). The V gene's germline CDR1 is SGHTA and CDR2 FQGNSA. This CDR3 is 20 amino acids long. The V and J ends lost 6 bases and 4 bases respectively, with 31 bases between them. DNA of the CDR3: TGTGCCAGCAGGTTACGTACCCGACGGGGACAACGGGGGTTATACAATGAGCAGTTCTTC. This sequence encodes CASRLRTRRGQRGLYNEQFF.

This clonotype came up many times. The V call is TRBV5-1, the J call TRBJ2-1, with 11 bases identical to TRBD2. The CDR3 covers 16 residues. CDR1 SGHRS and CDR2 YFSETQ come from the germline V gene. V lost 0 bases, J lost 8 bases, and 7 bases stayed unmatched. This CDR3 reads CASSLALLAGADEQFF. The DNA of the CDR3 is TGCGCCAGCAGCTTGGCACTACTAGCGGGAGCCGATGAGCAGTTCTTC.

This clonotype has only a few counts. This chain joins TRBV4-3 and TRBJ1-1; no clear D gene. This CDR3 contains 14 residues. V shed 6 bases and J shed 1 base, with 12 bases lying between them. Germline CDR1 LGHNA, CDR2 YSLEER. The CDR3 bases are TGCGCCAGCAGTAAGGCCCATGGGAACACTGAAGCTTTCTTT. Translation gives CASSKAHGNTEAFF.